The clone carrying this T cell receptor beta chain was picked up a small number of times. Antigen: not known. Through template switching, a universal primer site was introduced, and the cDNA contained unique molecular identifiers. A single record per CDR3 protein comes from TCRdb applying MiXCR to the 5' RACE reads. The sample lists around 340,000 distinct CDR3 sequences; around 9.7% were seen once. The sample comes from a study of identical twins. Overall study findings and caveats: High-abundance cord blood beta clonotypes had fewer insertions; memory repertoires showed none.

The CDR3 is made up of 17 amino acids. Between the trimmed V and J ends, which lost 0 bases and 5 bases, there was a span of 22 bases. Germline V gives CDR1 DFQATT, CDR2 SNEGSKA (reference sequence). The rearrangement joins TRBV20-1 to TRBJ1-2; D unresolved. The receptor comes from a woman in her fifties or sixties in good health. The material sequenced was naive T cells sorted from blood. CDR3 sequence reads: CSARDRGQPSAKYGYTF. The CDR3 nucleotides are TGCAGTGCTAGAGATCGGGGTCAGCCGTCCGCAAAATATGGCTACACCTTC.